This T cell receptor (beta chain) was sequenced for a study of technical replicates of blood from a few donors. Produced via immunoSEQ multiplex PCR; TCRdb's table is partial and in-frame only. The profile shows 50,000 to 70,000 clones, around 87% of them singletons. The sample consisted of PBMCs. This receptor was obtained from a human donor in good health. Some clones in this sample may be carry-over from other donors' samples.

CDR3 residues: CASSYSKGQGGNTIYF. CDR3 nucleotides: TGTGCCAGCAGTTACTCGAAGGGCCAGGGCGGAAACACCATATATTTT. The gene calls are TRBV6-6 and TRBJ1-3; TRBD1 is a possible D gene (5 bases). Trimming stripped 0 bases from V and 4 bases from J, with 13 bases between. This CDR3 is 16 amino acids long. The germline CDR1 and CDR2 sequences are MNHNY and SVGAGI (reference sequence).